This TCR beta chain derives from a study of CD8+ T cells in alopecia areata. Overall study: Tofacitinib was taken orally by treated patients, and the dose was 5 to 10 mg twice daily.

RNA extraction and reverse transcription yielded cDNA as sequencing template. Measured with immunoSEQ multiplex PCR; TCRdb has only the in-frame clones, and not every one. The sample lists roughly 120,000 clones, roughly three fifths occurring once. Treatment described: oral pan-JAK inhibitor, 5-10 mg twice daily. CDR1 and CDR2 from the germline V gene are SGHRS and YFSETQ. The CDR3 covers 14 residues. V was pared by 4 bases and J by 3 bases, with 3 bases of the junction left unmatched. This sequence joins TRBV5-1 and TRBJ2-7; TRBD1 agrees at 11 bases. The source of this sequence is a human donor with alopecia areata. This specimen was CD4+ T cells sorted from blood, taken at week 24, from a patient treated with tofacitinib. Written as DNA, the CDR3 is TGCGCCAGCAGCCCGGGGACAGGGGGCTACGAGCAGTACTTC. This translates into CASSPGTGGYEQYF.